Listed below are T cell receptor beta chains from one sample, sequenced in a study of blood T cell repertoires in COVID-19. This table comes from immunoSEQ multiplex PCR, and its TCRdb copy is limited to in-frame clones, with some not included. Of around 140,000 clones in the sample, around 90% were seen once. Sequencing used PBMCs or T cells enriched from blood (not recorded which). These receptors all stem from a woman between 40 and 50 years old who had been exposed to COVID-19. CDR3s include the opening cysteine and the closing phenylalanine or tryptophan. The D gene is left open where the match is weak. Part of the rows lack a size; the others show once, few, many or a class for expanded clones.

d_gene	v_gene	abundance	j_gene	CDR3nt	CDR3aa
TRBD2	TRBV19	.	TRBJ2-3	TGTGCCAGTAGTCCACCGGGACTAGCACAAGATACGCAGTATTTT	CASSPPGLAQDTQYF
TRBD1	TRBV5-8	.	TRBJ1-5	TGTGCCAGCAGCATTGGGACAGGGAATCAGCCCCAGCATTTT	CASSIGTGNQPQHF
.	TRBV24-1	.	TRBJ2-3	TGTGCCACCAGTGATTTGGGCAACACAGATACGCAGTATTTT	CATSDLGNTDTQYF
.	TRBV5-1	.	TRBJ1-1	TGCGCCAGCAGCTTGGAAGGTCAGGCCAACACTGAAGCTTTCTTT	CASSLEGQANTEAFF
.	TRBV3-1/TRBV3-2	once	TRBJ1-4	TGTGCCAGCACCCGCAGGGGCAAAAATGCAACTAATGAAAAACTGTTTTTT	CASTRRGKNATNEKLFF
.	TRBV6-1	once	TRBJ1-1	TGTGCCAGCAGTGACGCGGGTCTGTCGAACACTGAAGCTTTCTTT	CASSDAGLSNTEAFF
.	TRBV29-1	.	TRBJ2-2	TGCAGCTCCAGGGGCTCGAACACCGGGGAGCTGTTTTTT	CSSRGSNTGELFF
.	TRBV7-9	once	TRBJ1-4	TGTGCCAGCAGCCCTCCGGGGGGAGGGGAAAAACTGTTTTTT	CASSPPGGGEKLFF
.	TRBV11-2	.	TRBJ2-1	TGTGCCAGCAGCTTTAACCTGGGACTTACTACTAACAATGAGCAGTTCTTC	CASSFNLGLTTNNEQFF
.	TRBV7-9	.	TRBJ2-1	TGTGCCAGCAGCCCCCTGCAGGGAAGGTCCTACAATGAGCAGTTCTTC	CASSPLQGRSYNEQFF
.	TRBV7-8	.	TRBJ2-2	TGTGCCAGCAGCTTAGAGCAGGGCATTCCCGGGGAGCTGTTTTTT	CASSLEQGIPGELFF
TRBD1	TRBV7-2	.	TRBJ1-5	TGTGCCAGCAGCCTGGGGGGACAGGGGCAGCCCCAGCATTTT	CASSLGGQGQPQHF
.	TRBV6-1	.	TRBJ2-7	TGTGCCAGCAGTGAGAATACACCCTACGAGCAGTACTTC	CASSENTPYEQYF
.	TRBV7-9	.	TRBJ2-7	TGTGCCAGCAGCTTAGCGCTAATGTCGGACAGAGGAACCTACGAGCAGTACTTC	CASSLALMSDRGTYEQYF
TRBD1	TRBV29-1	.	TRBJ1-2	TGCAGCGTTGAACCCCTAGGGGGACAGGGTTCTAATGGCTACACCTTC	CSVEPLGGQGSNGYTF
TRBD1	TRBV2	once	TRBJ1-1	TGTGCCAGCAGTGAACAGGGGGTCGGATACACTGAAGCTTTCTTT	CASSEQGVGYTEAFF
.	TRBV5-1	few	TRBJ2-5	TGCGCCAGCAGCTTACACAACCAAGAGACCCAGTACTTC	CASSLHNQETQYF
TRBD2	TRBV29-1	.	TRBJ2-5	TGCAGCGTTGAAATGCGGGGGGGCCATGAGACCCAGTACTTC	CSVEMRGGHETQYF
.	TRBV10-3	.	TRBJ1-1	TGTGCCATCAGTGAGCGAGGGGGCACTGAAGCTTTCTTT	CAISERGGTEAFF
TRBD1	TRBV24-1	.	TRBJ2-3	TGTGCCACCAGTGATCTGACAGGGGTTCGGGGTAGCGACACAGATACGCAGTATTTT	CATSDLTGVRGSDTDTQYF
TRBD1	TRBV5-1	.	TRBJ1-3	TGCGCCAGCAGCTTGTCCTCGGACAGGGGGCGAGGAAACACCATATATTTT	CASSLSSDRGRGNTIYF
.	TRBV27	.	TRBJ1-2	TGTGCCAGCAGTTTTTGGCCCCCGGGGGAGTATGGCTACACCTTC	CASSFWPPGEYGYTF
.	TRBV2	.	TRBJ1-1	TGTGCCAGCAGGGGAGCGAACACTGAAGCTTTCTTT	CASRGANTEAFF
TRBD1	TRBV19	.	TRBJ2-7	TGTGCCAGTAGCGCCGGGACAGGGGTTTTCCACGAGCAGTACTTC	CASSAGTGVFHEQYF
TRBD1	TRBV18	.	TRBJ1-2	TGTGCCAGCTCACCATCCCAGGGGGCGCACTATGGCTACACCTTC	CASSPSQGAHYGYTF
TRBD1	TRBV9	.	TRBJ1-1	TGTGCCAGCAGCGTAGCTTGGACAGGGGGAAACACTGAAGCTTTCTTT	CASSVAWTGGNTEAFF
TRBD1	TRBV9	.	TRBJ1-1	TGTGCCAGCAGCATGTCCGGGACAGGGGGCACTGAAGCTTTCTTT	CASSMSGTGGTEAFF
TRBD2	TRBV3-1/TRBV3-2	once	TRBJ2-7	TGTGCCAGCAGCCACCTACTAGCGGGAGCCTACGAGCAGTACTTC	CASSHLLAGAYEQYF
.	TRBV6-6	.	TRBJ1-1	TGTGCCAGCAGTCCGGGAGGGACTGAAGCTTTCTTT	CASSPGGTEAFF
.	TRBV7-8	.	TRBJ1-1	TGTGCCAGCAGCCCCTCCGGGACACACAACACTGAAGCTTTCTTT	CASSPSGTHNTEAFF
.	TRBV11-2	.	TRBJ2-5	TGTGCCAGCAGCCGCCCCCCCACAGGGTGGGGAGAGACCCAGTACTTC	CASSRPPTGWGETQYF
TRBD1	TRBV18	.	TRBJ1-5	TGTGCCAGCTCACTCCAGGGACAGGGCAATCAGCCCCAGCATTTT	CASSLQGQGNQPQHF
.	TRBV4-3	.	TRBJ1-1	TGCGCCAGCAGCCAACCTTATGGAGGGGACACTGAAGCTTTCTTT	CASSQPYGGDTEAFF
.	TRBV28	.	TRBJ1-5	TGTGCCAGCAGTTTTCGCGGGAGTCCATGGCCCCAGCATTTT	CASSFRGSPWPQHF
TRBD1	TRBV7-3	once	TRBJ1-2	TGTGCCAGCAGCTTAATGGGACAGGGGACCCGAGGCTATGGCTACACCTTC	CASSLMGQGTRGYGYTF
TRBD2	TRBV10-3	.	TRBJ2-1	TGTGCCATCAGTGAGTTTCTAGCGGGAGATGAGCAGTTCTTC	CAISEFLAGDEQFF